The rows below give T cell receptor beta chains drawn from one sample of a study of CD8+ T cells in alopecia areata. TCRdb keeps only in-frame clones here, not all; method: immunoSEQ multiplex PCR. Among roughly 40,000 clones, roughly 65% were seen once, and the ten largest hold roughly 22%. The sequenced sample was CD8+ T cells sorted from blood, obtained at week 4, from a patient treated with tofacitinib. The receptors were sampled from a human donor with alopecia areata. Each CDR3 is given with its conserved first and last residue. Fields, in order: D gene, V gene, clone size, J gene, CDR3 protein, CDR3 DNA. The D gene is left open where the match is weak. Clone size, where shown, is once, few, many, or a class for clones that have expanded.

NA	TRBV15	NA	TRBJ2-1	CATSRAGSDMYNEQFF	TGTGCCACCAGCAGAGCCGGGTCAGACATGTACAATGAGCAGTTCTTC
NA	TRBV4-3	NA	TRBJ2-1	CASSQDLLGPEQFF	TGCGCCAGCAGCCAAGATCTTCTGGGGCCTGAGCAGTTCTTC
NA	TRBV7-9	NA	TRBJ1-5	CASSLGGEGQPQHF	TGTGCCAGCAGCTTAGGAGGGGAGGGACAGCCCCAGCATTTT
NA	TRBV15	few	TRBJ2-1	CATSRVGYNEQFF	TGTGCCACCAGCAGAGTGGGGTACAATGAGCAGTTCTTC
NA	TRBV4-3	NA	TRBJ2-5	CASSQVRGETQYF	TGCGCCAGCAGCCAAGTCAGGGGAGAGACCCAGTACTTC
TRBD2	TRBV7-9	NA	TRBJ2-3	CASSWTSGAITDTQYF	TGTGCCAGCAGCTGGACTAGCGGTGCGATCACAGATACGCAGTATTTT
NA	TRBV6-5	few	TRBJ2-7	CASPYYEQYF	TGTGCCAGCCCTTACTACGAGCAGTACTTC
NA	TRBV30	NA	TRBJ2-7	CAWSDGLAYEQYF	TGTGCCTGGAGTGATGGATTGGCCTACGAGCAGTACTTC
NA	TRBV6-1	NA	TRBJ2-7	CASREQGNEQYF	TGTGCCAGCAGAGAACAGGGTAACGAGCAGTACTTC
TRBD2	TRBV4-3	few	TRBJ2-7	CASSQDARGGDEQYF	TGCGCCAGCAGCCAAGATGCGCGGGGGGGAGACGAGCAGTACTTC
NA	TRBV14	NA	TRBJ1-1	CASSQEGRGNTEAFF	TGTGCCAGCAGCCAAGAAGGTCGAGGGAACACTGAAGCTTTCTTT
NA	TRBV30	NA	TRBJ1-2	CAWSVSGGYTF	TGTGCCTGGAGTGTATCTGGAGGCTACACCTTC
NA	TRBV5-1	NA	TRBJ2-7	CASSLTTRDEQYF	TGCGCCAGCAGCCTCACCACGAGGGACGAGCAGTACTTC
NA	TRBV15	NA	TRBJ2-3	CATSRAGVTDTQYF	TGTGCCACCAGCAGAGCGGGGGTCACAGATACGCAGTATTTT
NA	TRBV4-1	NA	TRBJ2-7	CASSQELGSSYEQYF	TGCGCCAGCAGCCAAGAACTCGGGAGCTCCTACGAGCAGTACTTC
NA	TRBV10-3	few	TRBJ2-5	CAISEVGGETQYF	TGTGCCATCAGTGAGGTTGGAGGGGAGACCCAGTACTTC
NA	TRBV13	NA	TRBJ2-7	CASRGSSSYEQYF	TGTGCCAGCAGGGGCAGTAGCTCCTACGAGCAGTACTTC
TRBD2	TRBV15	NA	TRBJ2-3	CASGARLTDTQYF	TGTGCGAGCGGGGCTAGACTGACAGATACGCAGTATTTT
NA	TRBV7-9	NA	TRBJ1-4	CASSLLNAEIELFF	TGTGCCAGCAGCTTACTTAACGCCGAGATTGAACTGTTTTTT
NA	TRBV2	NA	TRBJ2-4	CASSGAKNIQYF	TGTGCCAGCAGTGGGGCCAAAAACATTCAGTACTTC
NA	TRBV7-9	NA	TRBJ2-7	CASSLGYYEQYF	TGTGCCAGCAGCTTAGGTTACTACGAGCAGTACTTC
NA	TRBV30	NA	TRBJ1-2	CAWSISGPYGYTF	TGTGCCTGGAGTATCTCAGGGCCATATGGCTACACCTTC
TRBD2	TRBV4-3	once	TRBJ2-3	CASSQDLAGGFGTQYF	TGCGCCAGCAGCCAAGATCTAGCGGGGGGTTTTGGGACGCAGTATTTT
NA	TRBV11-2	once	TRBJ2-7	CASSLDYEQYF	TGTGCCAGCAGCTTAGACTACGAGCAGTACTTC
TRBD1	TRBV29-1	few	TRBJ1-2	CSGRLQGSPNYGYTF	TGCAGCGGAAGATTACAGGGGTCCCCTAACTATGGCTACACCTTC
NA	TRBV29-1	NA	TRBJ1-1	CSGFPGPNTEAFF	TGCAGCGGCTTCCCCGGACCGAACACTGAAGCTTTCTTT
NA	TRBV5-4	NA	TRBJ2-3	CASSTEDTQYF	TGTGCCAGCAGCACGGAAGATACGCAGTATTTT
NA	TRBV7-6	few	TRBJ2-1	CASSLQGVAVTYNEQFF	TGTGCCAGCAGCTTACAAGGAGTAGCGGTTACCTACAATGAGCAGTTCTTC
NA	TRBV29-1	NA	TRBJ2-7	CSVEGNRESSYEQYF	TGCAGCGTTGAGGGGAACAGGGAGAGCTCCTACGAGCAGTACTTC
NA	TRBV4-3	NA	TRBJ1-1	CASSQDWSARTEAFF	TGCGCCAGCAGCCAAGATTGGTCAGCTAGGACTGAAGCTTTCTTT
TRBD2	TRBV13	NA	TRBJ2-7	CASSLMSGVYEQYF	TGTGCCAGCAGCTTAATGAGCGGGGTCTACGAGCAGTACTTC
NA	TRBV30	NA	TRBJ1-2	CAWSLSMAKEYTF	TGTGCCTGGAGTCTTTCTATGGCTAAAGAATACACCTTC
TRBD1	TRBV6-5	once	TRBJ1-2	CASSYGGQGSEYGYTF	TGTGCCAGCAGTTACGGGGGACAGGGATCTGAGTATGGCTACACCTTC
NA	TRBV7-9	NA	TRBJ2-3	CASSSNAGGDESTDTQYF	TGTGCCAGCAGCTCCAATGCCGGCGGGGATGAAAGCACAGATACGCAGTATTTT
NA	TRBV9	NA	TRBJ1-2	CASSVGGARGYTF	TGTGCCAGCAGCGTTGGAGGGGCGAGGGGCTACACCTTC
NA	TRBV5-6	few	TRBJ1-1	CASSSTRKSPEAFF	TGTGCCAGCAGCTCAACTCGCAAGAGCCCTGAAGCTTTCTTT
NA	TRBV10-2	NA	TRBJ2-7	CASSEPPDYYEQYF	TGCGCCAGCAGTGAGCCACCCGACTACTACGAGCAGTACTTC
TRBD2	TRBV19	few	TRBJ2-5	CASSLAGGTETQYF	TGTGCCAGTAGCCTAGCGGGGGGGACAGAGACCCAGTACTTC
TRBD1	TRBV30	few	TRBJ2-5	CAWTAQGEGETQYF	TGTGCCTGGACGGCACAGGGGGAAGGAGAGACCCAGTACTTC
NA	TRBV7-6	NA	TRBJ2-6	CASSLAGAGANVLTF	TGTGCCAGCAGCTTGGCTGGGGCTGGGGCCAACGTCCTGACTTTC
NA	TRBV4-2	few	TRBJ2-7	CASSQEAPGPYEQYF	TGTGCCAGCAGCCAAGAGGCGCCAGGGCCCTACGAGCAGTACTTC
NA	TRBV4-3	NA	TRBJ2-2	CASSQGRTGELFF	TGCGCCAGCAGCCAAGGAAGGACCGGGGAGCTGTTTTTT
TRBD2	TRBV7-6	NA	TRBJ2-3	CASSLVGLAGGRPDTQYF	TGTGCCAGCAGCTTAGTCGGACTAGCGGGGGGCAGACCAGATACGCAGTATTTT
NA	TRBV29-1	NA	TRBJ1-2	CSAPAGNGGYTF	TGCAGCGCCCCGGCGGGGAACGGCGGCTACACCTTC